The entry below gives a single TCR beta chain sequence along with its context. V was pared by 2 bases and J by 4 bases, with 6 bases of the junction left unmatched. CDR1 is LGHDT, CDR2 YNNKEL, per germline (reference sequence). The CDR3 covers 15 residues. Ages ranged from roughly 18 to 100 years, with residence in some 25 US areas. The source of the sample is a study of blood T cell repertoires in COVID-19. Authors' analysis steps: From reference gene primer amplification, estimates of nucleated cell counts were derived. Some clones are missing from TCRdb's copy, which holds only in-frame ones; the method was immunoSEQ multiplex PCR. The V and J calls and clone size come from that table; D and trimming were worked out from the DNA. The table has about 250,000 clones, around nine tenths seen once.

The rearrangement links TRBV3-1 (or the pseudogene TRBV3-2) to TRBJ1-2; 8 bases are shared with TRBD1. This receptor was identified in a woman between 50 and 59 years old who had recovered from COVID-19. Sequencing used PBMCs or T cells enriched from blood (not recorded which). The CDR3 reads CASSQTPGGGYGYTF. CDR3 sequence (DNA): TGTGCCAGCAGCCAAACACCAGGGGGCGGCTATGGCTACACCTTC.